Listed here are 17 T cell receptor beta chains from one sample, sequenced in a study of identical twins. TCRdb reprocessed the 5' RACE reads via MiXCR and lists one record per CDR3 protein. The sample shows a few hundred thousand distinct CDR3 sequences, roughly 15% of them seen only once. These sequences were also reported in another study, on yellow fever vaccine responses in identical twins.

Sequenced input: CD4+ T cells sorted from blood. The receptors stem from a woman between 18 and 29 years old in good health.

The gene calls are TRBV14 and TRBJ1-1; D perhaps matches TRBD1 (6 bases). Looked up from germline, CDR1 is SGHDN and CDR2 is FVKESK. This CDR3 is 13 amino acids long. Trimming removed 3 bases at V and 5 bases at J, with 10 bases between. The CDR3 region has the DNA TGTGCCAGCAGCCACGTTAGGGGGACTGAAGCTTTCTTT. Encoded protein: CASSHVRGTEAFF.

This clonotype was found once. The CDR3: CASGTSVHSGELFF. Here the CDR3 DNA reads TGTGCCAGCGGGACTTCCGTTCATAGCGGGGAGCTGTTTTTT. The rearrangement joins TRBV27 to TRBJ2-2, with a weak D call TRBD2 (6 bases). The CDR3 has 14 amino acids. Trimming removed 8 bases from V and 7 bases from J, with 17 bases in between. The V gene's germline CDR1 is MNHEY and CDR2 SMNVEV (reference sequence).

Only a few counts were recorded for this clonotype. The chain links TRBV28 to TRBJ2-2, with 10 positions matching TRBD2. The germline V gene encodes CDR1 MDHEN and CDR2 SYDVKM. The junction had 9 bases not matched to a gene; V was cut back by 6 bases and J by 5 bases. The CDR3 loop spans 16 amino acids. In DNA form, the CDR3 reads TGTGCCAGCAGGAGTCTAGCGGGAGTCCAGACCGGGGAGCTGTTTTTT. It translates to CASRSLAGVQTGELFF.

At least ten counts were recorded for this clonotype. The chain carries TRBV5-1 and TRBJ2-5; D is tentatively TRBD1 or TRBD2 (5 bases each). V lost 6 bases to trimming and J lost 2 bases, with 11 bases between them. CDR3 length: 13 residues. Per germline, CDR1 SGHRS and CDR2 YFSETQ. The CDR3 here is CASTSGPQETQYF. CDR3 in DNA: TGCGCCAGCACCTCGGGACCACAAGAGACCCAGTACTTC.

This clonotype has only a few counts. The V gene is TRBV2, the J gene TRBJ1-5, with TRBD1 matching over 9 bases. Germline CDR1 SNHLY, CDR2 FYNNEI. The CDR3 totals 14 residues. The ends lost 6 bases at V and 4 bases at J; junction bases unmatched: 4. The CDR3 sequence is CASRGQGLNQPQHF. For the CDR3, the DNA is TGTGCCAGCAGGGGACAGGGACTTAATCAGCCCCAGCATTTT.

This clonotype occurred a few times. V is TRBV10-3 and J is TRBJ2-3, with no clear D. The CDR3 length is 12 residues. Trimming shortened V by 4 bases and J by 2 bases, and 4 bases separated the two germline ends. From germline, CDR1 is ENHRY and CDR2 SYGVKD. DNA of the CDR3: TGTGCCATCAGTGGGGACACAGATACGCAGTATTTT. It yields the protein CAISGDTDTQYF.

The gene calls are TRBV5-1 and TRBJ1-1; TRBD1 might be the D (5 bases). Germline V gene lookup returns CDR1 SGHRS and CDR2 YFSETQ. The CDR3 is 15 amino acids. V was pared by 4 bases and J by 1 base, with 14 bases between. The DNA of the CDR3 is TGCGCCAGCAGCGGCTCGGGACGGACGAACACTGAAGCTTTCTTT. Protein product: CASSGSGRTNTEAFF. Together with reference TRBV5-1 and TRBJ1-1, the CDR3 gives the full variable domain: KAGVTQTPRYLIKTRGQQVTLSCSPISGHRSVSWYQQTPGQGLQFLFEYFSETQRNKGNFPGRFSGRQFSNSRSEMNVSTLELGDSALYLCASSGSGRTNTEAFFGQGTRLTVV.

This clonotype was counted ten times or more. The gene calls are TRBV18 and TRBJ2-1; D possibly corresponds to TRBD2 (6 bases). The CDR3 runs to 15 residues. Germline-derived CDR1 and CDR2 are KGHSH and LQKENI. V was trimmed by 4 bases and J by 0 bases, leaving 10 bases between them. CDR3 in DNA: TGTGCCAGCTCACTGGGGAGGCGCTCCTACAATGAGCAGTTCTTC. Encoded protein: CASSLGRRSYNEQFF.

The chain links TRBV29-1 to TRBJ2-2, with a weak D call TRBD2 (5 bases). Germline loops: CDR1 SQVTM, CDR2 ANQGSEA. The CDR3 runs 18 residues. The V end lost 7 bases, the J end lost 1 base, and 25 bases lay between the germline ends. The DNA of the CDR3 is TGCAGCGCCGTACTAGACCGCGGATGGCGGATGAACACCGGGGAGCTGTTTTTT. Encoded protein: CSAVLDRGWRMNTGELFF.

V usage is TRBV20-1 and J usage is TRBJ2-3; TRBD2 matches at 10 bases. The CDR3 has 16 residues. V shed 1 base and J 2 bases; nucleotides not matched to a gene: 6. Germline loops: CDR1 DFQATT, CDR2 SNEGSKA (reference sequence). The CDR3 region is CSARVITSGNTDTQYF. The CDR3 nucleotides are TGCAGTGCTAGAGTAATAACTAGCGGGAACACAGATACGCAGTATTTT.

This clonotype was seen a few times. The rearrangement links TRBV21-1 to TRBJ2-3; no check of the table's D call, TRBD1, against the DNA was made. TRBV21-1 is assigned pseudogene status. CDR3 length equals 17 residues. The CDR3 nucleotides read TGTGCCAGCAGCGAGGGACAGGGATGGGTTAAGACAGATACGCAGTATTTT. It yields the protein CASSEGQGWVKTDTQYF.

Comment on this clonotype: A junction end diverges from the germline sequence, so it may reflect a read error. The chain combines TRBV7-8 with TRBJ2-7, with 9 bases matching TRBD1. The CDR3 is 16 amino acids. Germline CDR1 reads SGHVS; CDR2 reads FQNEAQ. The CDR3: CASSPRRTGASYEQYF. CDR3 nucleotides: TGTGCCAGCAGCCCGCGCCGGACAGGGGCTTCCTATGAGCAGTACTTC.

The chain's CDR3 is CASSQGVGGANVLTF. CDR3 nucleotides: TGTGCCAGCAGCCAAGGTGTTGGTGGGGCCAACGTCCTGACTTTC. This chain connects TRBV3-1 to TRBJ2-6; D remains unclear. The CDR3 length is 15 residues. Trimming took off 1 base at V and 3 bases at J, with 7 bases between the two ends. Germline V lookup: CDR1 LGHDT, CDR2 YNNKEL (reference sequence).

This clonotype was recorded a few times. V usage is TRBV11-1 and J usage is TRBJ1-1; 9 bases match TRBD1. This CDR3 comprises 18 residues. Germline loops: CDR1 SGHAT, CDR2 FQDESV (reference sequence). The J segment lost 9 bases and the V segment lost 5 bases, leaving 22 bases of the junction unmatched. The CDR3 DNA follows: TGTGCCAGCAGCCACGGGAATCGCGACGTGAGACAGGGGGGTAAAGCTTTCTTT. It is translated as CASSHGNRDVRQGGKAFF.

J is TRBJ2-1 and V is TRBV12-3 or TRBV12-4, with TRBD2 matching over 9 bases. The CDR3 runs 15 residues. The V gene end was trimmed by 6 bases and the J gene end by 2 bases; junction bases not matched to a gene: 5. This CDR3 reads CASSHAGGAYNEQFF. CDR3 nucleotides: TGTGCCAGCAGCCACGCGGGGGGGGCCTACAATGAGCAGTTCTTC.

In this sample, this clonotype turned up a few times. The chain employs TRBV15 and TRBJ2-5, with no clear D. V lost 2 bases to trimming and J lost 8 bases, with 12 bases between them. Germline values: CDR1 LNHNV, CDR2 YYDKDF (reference sequence). The CDR3 spans 13 residues. The CDR3 DNA follows: TGTGCCACCAGCAGAAACTACGAGGATACCCAGTACTTC. This encodes CATSRNYEDTQYF.

This clonotype was seen more than once but under ten times. The chain employs TRBV7-9 and TRBJ2-1; D is unresolved. The V gene's germline CDR1 is SEHNR and CDR2 FQNEAQ (reference sequence). The CDR3 totals 15 residues. V gave up 1 base and J gave up 8 bases, with 15 bases separating them. The CDR3 loop is CASSLVQASEDEQFF. CDR3 coding DNA: TGTGCCAGCAGCTTAGTTCAAGCGTCTGAGGATGAGCAGTTCTTC.